This TCR beta chain was documented in a study of blood T cell repertoires in COVID-19. Study at large: Acute-phase and convalescent COVID-19 samples originated in the United States, Italy and Spain. T cells, B-cell-depleted T cells, or PBMCs supplied cDNA or gDNA.

Original processing notes: It was from reference gene primer amplification that nucleated cell counts were estimated. Sequencing was performed with immunoSEQ multiplex PCR; in TCRdb, only in-frame clones are kept and a portion is missing. V and J calls and clone size are copied from that table; D and trimming were computed from the DNA. There are 150,000 to 200,000 clones in the sample; roughly nine tenths occur only once, and about a quarter lies in the top ten. The CDR3 has 16 amino acids. The V segment lost 3 bases and the J segment 2 bases; nucleotides outside the gene matches: 2. Germline V gives CDR1 KGHDR, CDR2 SFDVKD.

Sequences were obtained from peripheral blood. The genes are TRBV24-1 and TRBJ2-1; 11 bases are shared with TRBD2. This clonotype originated in a man in his sixties with acute or convalescent COVID-19. CDR3 amino acids: CATSDVTSGAYNEQFF. The DNA of the CDR3 is TGTGCCACCAGTGATGTGACTAGCGGGGCCTACAATGAGCAGTTCTTC.